This TCR beta chain emerged from a study of blood T cell repertoires in COVID-19. Study as a whole: The United States, Italy and Spain supplied acute and convalescent COVID-19 samples. PBMCs, B-cell-depleted T cells, or T cells provided the cDNA or gDNA that made up the material.

Germline CDR1 reads SGHRS; CDR2 reads YFSETQ. V lost 0 bases, J lost 7 bases, and 17 bases lay in between. This CDR3 comprises 15 residues. Authors' analysis steps: Amplification of reference gene primers provided the estimated nucleated cell counts. TCRdb's table, derived via immunoSEQ multiplex PCR, lists solely in-frame clones and lacks some. From that table come the V and J calls and clone size; the DNA was used to work out D and trimming. The sample carries just over 150,000 clones, roughly four fifths recorded once. Sequenced sample: peripheral blood. V and J are TRBV5-1 and TRBJ2-7, with D possibly matching TRBD2 (5 bases). The TCR sequence derives from an elderly woman with acute or convalescent COVID-19. This chain's CDR3 is CASSLGTAGIGEQYF. In DNA form, the CDR3 reads TGCGCCAGCAGCTTGGGAACAGCCGGGATTGGAGAGCAGTACTTC.